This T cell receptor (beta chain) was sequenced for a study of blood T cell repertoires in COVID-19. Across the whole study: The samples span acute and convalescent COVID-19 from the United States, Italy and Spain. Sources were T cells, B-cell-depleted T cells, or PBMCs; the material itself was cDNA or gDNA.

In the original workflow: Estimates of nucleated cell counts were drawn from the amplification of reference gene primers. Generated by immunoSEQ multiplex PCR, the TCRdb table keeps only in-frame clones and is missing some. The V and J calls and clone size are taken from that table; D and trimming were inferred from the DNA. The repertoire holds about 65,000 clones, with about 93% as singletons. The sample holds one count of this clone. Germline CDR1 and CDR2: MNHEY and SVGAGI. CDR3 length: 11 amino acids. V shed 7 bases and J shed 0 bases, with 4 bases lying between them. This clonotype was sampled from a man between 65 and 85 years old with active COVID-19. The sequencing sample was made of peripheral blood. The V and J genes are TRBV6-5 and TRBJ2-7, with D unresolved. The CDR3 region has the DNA TGTGCCAGCATGCGCTCCTACGAGCAGTACTTC. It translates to CASMRSYEQYF.